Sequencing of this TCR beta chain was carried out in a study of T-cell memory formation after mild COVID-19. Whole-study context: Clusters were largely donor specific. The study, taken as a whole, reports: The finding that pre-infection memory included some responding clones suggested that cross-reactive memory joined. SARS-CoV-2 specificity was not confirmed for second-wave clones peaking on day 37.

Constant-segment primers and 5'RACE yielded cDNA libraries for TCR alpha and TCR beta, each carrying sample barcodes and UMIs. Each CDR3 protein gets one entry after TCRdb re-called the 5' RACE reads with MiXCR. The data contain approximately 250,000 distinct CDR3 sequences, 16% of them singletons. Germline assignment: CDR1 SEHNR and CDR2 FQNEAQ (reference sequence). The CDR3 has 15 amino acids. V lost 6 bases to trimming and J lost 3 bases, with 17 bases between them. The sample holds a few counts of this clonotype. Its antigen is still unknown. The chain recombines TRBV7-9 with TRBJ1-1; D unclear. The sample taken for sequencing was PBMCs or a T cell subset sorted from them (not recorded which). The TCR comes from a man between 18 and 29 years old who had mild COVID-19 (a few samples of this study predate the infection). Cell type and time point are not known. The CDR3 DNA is TGTGCCAGCAGACGAACCAACGGGCCCGACACTGAAGCTTTCTTT. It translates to CASRRTNGPDTEAFF.